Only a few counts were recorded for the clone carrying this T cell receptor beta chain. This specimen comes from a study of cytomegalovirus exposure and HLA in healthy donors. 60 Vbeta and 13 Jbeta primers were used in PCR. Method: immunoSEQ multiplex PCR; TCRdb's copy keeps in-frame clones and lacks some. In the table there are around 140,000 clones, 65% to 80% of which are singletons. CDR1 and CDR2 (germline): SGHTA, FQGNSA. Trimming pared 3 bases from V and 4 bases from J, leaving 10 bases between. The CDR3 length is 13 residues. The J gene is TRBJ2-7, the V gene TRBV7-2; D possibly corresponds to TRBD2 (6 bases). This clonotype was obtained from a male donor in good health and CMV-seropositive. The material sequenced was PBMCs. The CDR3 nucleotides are TGTGCCAGCAGCTTCGGACGGGGGTACGAGCAGTACTTC. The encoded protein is CASSFGRGYEQYF.